What follows describes a single T cell receptor (beta chain). This entry is derived from a study of cytomegalovirus exposure and HLA in healthy donors. Generated by immunoSEQ multiplex PCR, the TCRdb table keeps only in-frame clones and is missing some. The sample holds fewer than 200,000 clones, 85% seen once. V lost 4 bases, J lost 3 bases, and 18 bases lay in between. The V gene's germline CDR1 is SEHNR and CDR2 FQNEAQ (reference sequence). The CDR3 extends over 17 amino acids. Sequencing used PBMCs. This receptor was taken from a man aged 18 to 35 in good health and CMV-seropositive. This rearrangement joins TRBV7-9 to TRBJ1-4, with a weak D call TRBD1 (5 bases). The CDR3 sequence is CASSSNRAWGANEKLFF. The DNA of the CDR3 is TGTGCCAGCAGCTCCAACCGTGCGTGGGGGGCTAATGAAAAACTGTTTTTT.